Here is one T cell receptor (beta chain) with its context. The antigen is not known. These data are taken from a study of T-cell memory formation after mild COVID-19. 5'RACE with constant-segment primers built TCRalpha and TCRbeta cDNA libraries with UMIs. MiXCR, applied by TCRdb to the 5' RACE reads, yields one record per CDR3 protein. The data show about 560,000 distinct CDR3 sequences, 20% to 25% seen once. Findings and caveats of the study: Shrinking CD4+ clones were chiefly CM and EM; CD8+ ones were chiefly EMRA. Pre-infection memory showed some responding clones, and this suggested that cross-reactive memory joined.

This TCR derives from an adult woman who had mild COVID-19 (a few samples of this study predate the infection). Cell type and time point are not known. Specimen: PBMCs or a T cell subset sorted from them (not recorded which).

This chain's CDR3 is CAWSVRGQETQYF. The CDR3, as DNA: TGTGCCTGGAGTGTACGAGGGCAAGAGACCCAGTACTTC. The gene calls are TRBV30 and TRBJ2-5, with TRBD2 as a possible D gene (5 bases). V lost 0 bases, J lost 2 bases, and 7 bases lay in between. CDR1 is GTSNPN and CDR2 is SVGIG in the germline V gene (reference sequence). This CDR3 is 13 amino acids long.